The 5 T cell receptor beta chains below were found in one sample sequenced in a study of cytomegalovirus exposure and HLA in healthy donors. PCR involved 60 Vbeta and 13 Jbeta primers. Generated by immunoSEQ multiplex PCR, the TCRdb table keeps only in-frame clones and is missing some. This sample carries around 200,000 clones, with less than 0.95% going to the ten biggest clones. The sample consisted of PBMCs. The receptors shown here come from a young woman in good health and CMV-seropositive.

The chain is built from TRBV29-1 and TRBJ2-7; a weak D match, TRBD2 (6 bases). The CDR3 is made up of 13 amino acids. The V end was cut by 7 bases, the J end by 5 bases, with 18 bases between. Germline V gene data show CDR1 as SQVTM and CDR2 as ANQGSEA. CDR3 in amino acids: CSAIGPGVNEQYF. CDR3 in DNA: TGCAGCGCCATAGGTCCGGGAGTGAACGAGCAGTACTTC.

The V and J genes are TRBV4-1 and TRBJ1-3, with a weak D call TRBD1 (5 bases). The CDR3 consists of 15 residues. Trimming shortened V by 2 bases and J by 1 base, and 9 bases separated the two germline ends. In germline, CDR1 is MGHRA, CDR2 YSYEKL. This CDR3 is CASSQTQGSGNTIYF. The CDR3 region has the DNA TGCGCCAGCAGCCAAACCCAGGGTTCTGGAAACACCATATATTTT.

The CDR3 coding sequence is TGCAGCGTTGAAGTGGGACAGGGGTACGAGCAGTACTTC. It encodes CSVEVGQGYEQYF. The rearrangement links TRBV29-1 to TRBJ2-7; 10 bases map to TRBD1. The CDR3 runs 13 residues. Germline CDR1 and CDR2: SQVTM and ANQGSEA. V lost 1 base and J lost 4; bases outside the gene matches: 1.

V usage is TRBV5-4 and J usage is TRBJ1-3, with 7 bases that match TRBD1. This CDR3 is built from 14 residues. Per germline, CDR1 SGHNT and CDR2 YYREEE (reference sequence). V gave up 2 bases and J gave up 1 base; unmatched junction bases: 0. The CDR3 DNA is TGTGCCAGCAGCTTACAGGGGTCTGGAAACACCATATATTTT. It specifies CASSLQGSGNTIYF. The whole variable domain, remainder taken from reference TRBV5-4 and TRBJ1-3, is ETGVTQSPTHLIKTRGQQVTLRCSSQSGHNTVSWYQQALGQGPQFIFQYYREEENGRGNFPPRFSGLQFPNYSSELNVNALELDDSALYLCASSLQGSGNTIYFGEGSWLTVV.

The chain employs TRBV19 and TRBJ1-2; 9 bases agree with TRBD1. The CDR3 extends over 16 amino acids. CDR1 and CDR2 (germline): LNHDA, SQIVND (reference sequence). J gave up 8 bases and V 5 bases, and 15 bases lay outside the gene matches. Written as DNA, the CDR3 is TGTGCCAGTAGTTCACTCAACAGGGGGCGAACGGAAGGCTACACCTTC. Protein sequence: CASSSLNRGRTEGYTF.